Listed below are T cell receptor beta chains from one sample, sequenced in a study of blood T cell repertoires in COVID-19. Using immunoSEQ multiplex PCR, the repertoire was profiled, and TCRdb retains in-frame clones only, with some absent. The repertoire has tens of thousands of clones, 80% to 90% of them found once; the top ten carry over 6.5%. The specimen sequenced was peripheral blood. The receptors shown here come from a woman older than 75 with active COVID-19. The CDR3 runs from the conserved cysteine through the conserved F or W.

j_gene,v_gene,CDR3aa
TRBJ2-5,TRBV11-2,CASSFGQETQYF
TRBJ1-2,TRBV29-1,CSVEDLRQGAGYGYTF
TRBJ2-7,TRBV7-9,CASSLAGTRSYEQYF
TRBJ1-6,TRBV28,CASSPPSTPTGGSPLHF
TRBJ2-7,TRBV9,CASSLGTDYEQYF
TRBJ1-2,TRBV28,CASSPQDRGRIRGYTF
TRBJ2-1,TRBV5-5,CASSPNDYNEQFF
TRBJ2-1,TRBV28,CASTRQGYRQFF
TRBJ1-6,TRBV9,CASSVEALSPLHF
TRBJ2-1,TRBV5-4,CASSGTRLAGVNEQFF
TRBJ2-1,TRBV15,CATSRRTGGNEQFF
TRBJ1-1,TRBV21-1,CASTHTGLGNTEAFF
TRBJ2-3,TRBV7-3,CASSQTGGSADTQYF
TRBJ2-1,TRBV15,CATSRQGRGYNEQFF
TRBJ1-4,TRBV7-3,CASSSGVDEKLFF
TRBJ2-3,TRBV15,CATTEQGGRGDTQYF
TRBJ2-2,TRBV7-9,CASSLVKRGTGELFF
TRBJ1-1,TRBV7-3,CASSRQGTQTEAFF
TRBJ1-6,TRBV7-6,CASSPSKSPLHF
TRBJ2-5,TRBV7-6,CASSSGQGYQETQYF
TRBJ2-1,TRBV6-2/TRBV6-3,CASSYRLAAYNEQFF
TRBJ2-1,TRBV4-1,CASSLVRMGGEQFF
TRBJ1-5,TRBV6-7,CASSYPNRGLSNQPQHF
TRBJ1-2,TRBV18,CASSSGQNYTF
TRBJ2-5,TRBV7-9,CASSFAGSGRYQETQYF
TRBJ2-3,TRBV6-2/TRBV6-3,CASSFPYPDTQYF
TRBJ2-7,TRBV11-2,CASSLGSGSRYEQYF
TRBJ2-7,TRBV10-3,CAIRPAGGTYEQYF
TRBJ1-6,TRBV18,CASSRGDRSPNSPLHF
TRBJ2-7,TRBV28,CASSLFLAGANEQYF
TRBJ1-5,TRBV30,CAWSQGDSNQPQHF
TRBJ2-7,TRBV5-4,CASSPGGRYEQYF
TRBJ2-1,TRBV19,CASTQRGETNEQFF
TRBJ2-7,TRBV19,CASAPGGAPREQYF
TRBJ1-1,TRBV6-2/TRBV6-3,CASSLQENTEAFF
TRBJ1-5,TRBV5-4,CASSLDSHQPQHF
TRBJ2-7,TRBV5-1,CASSLRLAGGRYF
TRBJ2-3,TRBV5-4,CASSLRLAGATDTQYF
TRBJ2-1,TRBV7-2,CASSTSGSSYNEQFF
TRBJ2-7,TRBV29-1,CSVAATTLGDEQYF
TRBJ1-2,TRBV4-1,CASSPGGNYGYTF
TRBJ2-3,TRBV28,CASSLLAGGRADTQYF
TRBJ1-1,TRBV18,CASSPPRGQGEYTEAFF
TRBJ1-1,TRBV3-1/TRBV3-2,CASSRTGQGACRNTEAFF
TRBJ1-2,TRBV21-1,CASSKARDRGPGYTF
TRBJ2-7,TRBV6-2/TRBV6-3,CASSSAGEGSDEQYF
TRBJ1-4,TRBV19,CASRRQGGEKLFF
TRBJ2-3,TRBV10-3,CAIGVSYGTDTQYF
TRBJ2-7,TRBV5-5,CASSSEGTYEQYF
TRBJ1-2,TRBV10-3,CARMGAGGNTF
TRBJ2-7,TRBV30,CAWSRLAGISYEQYF
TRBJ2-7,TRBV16,CASRQGAGEQYF
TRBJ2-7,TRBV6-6,CASSYAPVSEQYF
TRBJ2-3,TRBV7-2,CASSPQGRAGGNTQYF